A selection of T cell receptor beta chains follows, all from one sample in a study of cytomegalovirus exposure and HLA in healthy donors. Generated by immunoSEQ multiplex PCR, the TCRdb table keeps only in-frame clones and is missing some. The top ten hold approximately 2% of the sample, which has roughly 110,000 clones, 60% to 80% seen once. Sample: PBMCs. The origin of the receptors is a man aged 18 to 30 in good health and CMV-seronegative. Both conserved end residues are part of each CDR3. Fields, in order: clone size, V gene, J gene, D gene, CDR3 DNA, CDR3 protein. The D gene is left open where the match is weak. The size field is filled for only some rows; it gives once, few, many or a size class.

NA	TRBV28	TRBJ1-2	NA	TGTGCCAGCAGTTTAGAGAGGGGAGGATATGGCTACCCCTTC	CASSLERGGYGYPF
NA	TRBV4-3	TRBJ2-7	TRBD1	TGCGCCAGCAGCCAAGGCCGGGACAGAGCCTACGAGCAGTACTTC	CASSQGRDRAYEQYF
NA	TRBV2	TRBJ2-7	NA	TGTGCCAGCACCTTAACAGGCACCTCCTACGAGCAGTACTTC	CASTLTGTSYEQYF
NA	TRBV6-5	TRBJ2-1	NA	TGTGCCAGCAGTTACTCGAGGCTGGTTGAGCAGTTCTTC	CASSYSRLVEQFF
NA	TRBV6-5	TRBJ2-3	TRBD2	TGTGCCAGCAGTTACTCGAAGGGAGGGGTACCACATACGCAGTATTTT	CASSYSKGGVPHTQYF
few	TRBV5-1	TRBJ1-1	TRBD1	TGCGCCAGCAGCCATGGGACAGGAGGTACTGAAGCTTTCTTT	CASSHGTGGTEAFF
NA	TRBV4-1	TRBJ2-3	TRBD2	TGCGCCAGCAGCCAAGATCTCCTAGCGGGGGGGCCGACGGATACGCAGTATTTT	CASSQDLLAGGPTDTQYF
NA	TRBV7-9	TRBJ1-2	TRBD1	TGTGCCAGCAGCACAACCGGGACAGGGATATACCTACGATCCTACACCTTC	CASSTTGTGIYLRSYTF
NA	TRBV7-9	TRBJ2-7	NA	TGTTCCAGCAGCTTAGGGGGACTACAAGGGGAGCAGTACTTC	CSSSLGGLQGEQYF
NA	TRBV6-6	TRBJ1-3	TRBD1	TGTGCCAGCACCAAGACGGGACAGACAGGAAACACCATATATTTT	CASTKTGQTGNTIYF
NA	TRBV7-9	TRBJ2-1	NA	TGTGCCAGCTTGTCGGAGGGGATATACAATGAGCAGTTCTTC	CASLSEGIYNEQFF
NA	TRBV7-9	TRBJ1-4	NA	TGTGCCAGCAGCGACGACAGGTACCTGAATGAAAAACTGTTTTTT	CASSDDRYLNEKLFF
NA	TRBV5-1	TRBJ1-2	NA	TGCGCCAGCAGCTTACGGACAGACGTCGGAGGCTACACCTTC	CASSLRTDVGGYTF
NA	TRBV13	TRBJ2-7	TRBD1	TGTGCCAGCCGTCAGGGGGTGTCTCTCCTCGAGCAGTACTTC	CASRQGVSLLEQYF
NA	TRBV7-2	TRBJ1-2	TRBD1	TGTGCCAGCAGCCCACGGACAGGGGGAAACTATGGCTACACCTTC	CASSPRTGGNYGYTF
NA	TRBV7-7	TRBJ2-3	NA	TGTGCCAGCAGCCGGGGTTGGGCTCCGACAGATACGCAGTATTTT	CASSRGWAPTDTQYF
NA	TRBV7-2	TRBJ2-7	NA	TGTGCCAGCAGCTTAGCCCCCACCTACGAGCAGTACTTC	CASSLAPTYEQYF
NA	TRBV28	TRBJ2-7	TRBD2	TGTGCCAGCAGGTACGGACTAGCCAACTACGAGCAGTACTTC	CASRYGLANYEQYF
once	TRBV5-1	TRBJ1-1	NA	TGCGCCAGCAGCTTGGGGGAAGGGGACACTCTCTCCACTGAAGCTTTCTTT	CASSLGEGDTLSTEAFF
NA	TRBV9	TRBJ1-1	TRBD1	TGTGCCAGCAGCGTAGTTCAGGGGGCGCGGAACACTGAAGCTTTCTTT	CASSVVQGARNTEAFF
NA	TRBV19	TRBJ2-7	TRBD2	TGTGCCAGTACCCTCCGGGGGGGATCGGGCGAGCAGTACTTC	CASTLRGGSGEQYF
few	TRBV5-5	TRBJ1-4	NA	TGTGCCAGCAGCCGTCCGGGGGCAACTAATGAAAAACTGTTTTTT	CASSRPGATNEKLFF
NA	TRBV7-6	TRBJ1-6	NA	TGTGCCAGCAGCCCACAGGTGGGGGGGAAAAGCTCCTATAATTCACCCCTCCACTTT	CASSPQVGGKSSYNSPLHF
NA	TRBV5-1	TRBJ2-7	TRBD2	TGCGCCAGCAGCTTGTCCAGCCGGGGGAGGGAGCTTAACGAGCAGTACTTC	CASSLSSRGRELNEQYF
NA	TRBV5-6	TRBJ2-7	TRBD1	TGTGCCAGCAGTCTAACAGGGGCCCGTGAGCAGTACTTC	CASSLTGAREQYF
NA	TRBV7-3	TRBJ2-1	TRBD2	TGTGCCAGCAGCTTACGGCGGGGGGAATACAATGAGCAGTTCTTC	CASSLRRGEYNEQFF
once	TRBV2	TRBJ2-5	TRBD2	TGTGCCAGCAGTGAAGCGGCGGCGGGGGGGCAAGAGACCCAGTACTTC	CASSEAAAGGQETQYF
NA	TRBV11-2	TRBJ1-3	NA	TGTGCCAGCAGCCCTCAAGGGAGCTCTGGAAACACCATATATTTT	CASSPQGSSGNTIYF
NA	TRBV6-4	TRBJ2-6	NA	TGTGCCAGCAGTGACTCGGGGCCTTCCCAGCCCTCTAGCTCTGGGGCCAACGTCCTGACTTTC	CASSDSGPSQPSSSGANVLTF
NA	TRBV5-1	TRBJ2-7	TRBD1	TGCGCCAGCAGCAGGACCGGACAGGGGGCAGACGAGCAGTACTTC	CASSRTGQGADEQYF
NA	TRBV11-2	TRBJ2-7	TRBD2	TGTGCCAGCAGCTTAGATCTGGCTAGCGGGGGGGCGCGCTACGAGCAGTACTTC	CASSLDLASGGARYEQYF
NA	TRBV6-5	TRBJ2-7	TRBD2	TGTGCCAGCGGATCCGGGGGGGGGACCTACGAGCAGTACTTC	CASGSGGGTYEQYF
once	TRBV7-9	TRBJ2-2	NA	TGTGCCACACAGGGCAACACCGGGGAGCTGTTTTTT	CATQGNTGELFF
NA	TRBV10-1	TRBJ1-1	NA	TGCGCCAGCAGTGAGACTCAGGGGTCCCTGAACACTGAAGCTTTCTTT	CASSETQGSLNTEAFF
NA	TRBV29-1	TRBJ2-7	NA	TGCAGCGTCTCCGCGGACAGCTACGAGCAGTACTTC	CSVSADSYEQYF
NA	TRBV27	TRBJ2-2	NA	TGTGCCAGCAGTTCCGGGGGATTGGGCACCGGGGAGCTGTTTTTT	CASSSGGLGTGELFF
few	TRBV10-3	TRBJ1-2	NA	TGTGCCATCAGTGAGGGACAGAGAAACTATGGCTACACCTTC	CAISEGQRNYGYTF
NA	TRBV7-9	TRBJ2-5	NA	TGTTCCAGCAGCGGACCTGGGGCCACGAGTAGGGAGACCCAGTACTTC	CSSSGPGATSRETQYF
NA	TRBV14	TRBJ1-2	TRBD1	TGTGCCAGCAGCCAAGTAGGACAGGGGAACGGCTACACCTTC	CASSQVGQGNGYTF
NA	TRBV4-2	TRBJ1-2	TRBD1	TGTGCCAGCAGCGAAGACAGGGGGCAGATCTATGGCTACACCTTC	CASSEDRGQIYGYTF
NA	TRBV7-9	TRBJ2-7	TRBD1	TGTGCCAGCAGCCCGGGACAGGGGGCGCGGGAGCAGTACTTC	CASSPGQGAREQYF
few	TRBV6-1	TRBJ1-5	NA	TGTGCCAGCAGGGATGGGGGGGAGAATCAGCCCCAGCATTTT	CASRDGGENQPQHF
NA	TRBV7-2	TRBJ2-4	TRBD2	TGTGCCAGCAGCTTAGACGGGGGGGCCGCAAACATTCAATACTTC	CASSLDGGAANIQYF
NA	TRBV10-3	TRBJ2-3	TRBD2	TGTGCCATCGGGGGGGGAAGGACAGATACGCAGTATTTT	CAIGGGRTDTQYF
NA	TRBV9	TRBJ2-3	NA	TGTGCCAGCAGCGTGATGGGGGGAGCTCCAGATACGCAGTATTTT	CASSVMGGAPDTQYF
NA	TRBV7-9	TRBJ2-2	TRBD2	TGTGCCAGCGGCGGGGGAACCGGGGAGCTGTTTTTT	CASGGGTGELFF